This TCR beta chain comes out of a study of cytotoxic CD8 clonotypes in ibrutinib-treated CLL. Study details: Patient counts were around 12 relapsed/refractory, roughly 15 treatment-naive and about 18 IGHV unmutated. The study, taken as a whole, reports: The clonality rise at ibrutinib response reflected private clonotype expansion. Measured clonality at baseline was greater than in age-matched healthy donors and tracked with circulating CD8+ T-cell counts.

With respect to this clone: What it recognizes is unknown.

Here immunoSEQ multiplex PCR was the method, and the copy in TCRdb shows in-frame clones only, minus some. The sample consists of approximately 24,000 clones, roughly two thirds of them appearing once. The CDR3 contains 16 residues. Trimming removed 3 bases from V and 2 bases from J; junction bases left unmatched: 4. Germline V gives CDR1 SGDLS, CDR2 YYNGEE. The sequenced sample was PBMCs, obtained at disease progression, from a patient treated with ibrutinib. The sequence was collected from a human donor with chronic lymphocytic leukemia. The chain recombines TRBV9 with TRBJ1-5; 11 bases are a match to TRBD1. The CDR3 reads CASSAGQGDGNQPQHF. DNA for the CDR3: TGTGCCAGCAGCGCGGGACAGGGGGATGGCAATCAGCCCCAGCATTTT.